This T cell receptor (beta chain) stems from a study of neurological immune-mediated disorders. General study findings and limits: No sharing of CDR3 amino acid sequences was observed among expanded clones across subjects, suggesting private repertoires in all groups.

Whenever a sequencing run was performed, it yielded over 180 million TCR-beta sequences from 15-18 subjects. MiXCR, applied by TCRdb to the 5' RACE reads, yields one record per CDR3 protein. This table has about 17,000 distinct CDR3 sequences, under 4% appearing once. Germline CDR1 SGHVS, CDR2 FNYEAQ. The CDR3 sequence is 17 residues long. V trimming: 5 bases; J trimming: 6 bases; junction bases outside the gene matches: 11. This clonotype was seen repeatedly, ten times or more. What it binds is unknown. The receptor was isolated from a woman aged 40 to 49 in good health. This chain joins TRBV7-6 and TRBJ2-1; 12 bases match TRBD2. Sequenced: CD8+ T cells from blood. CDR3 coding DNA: TGTGCCAGCAGCCTAGAGGGTCTAGCGGGGGGGAGCAATGAGCAGTTCTTC. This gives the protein CASSLEGLAGGSNEQFF.